These T cell receptor beta chains were read from a single sample in a study of blood T cells in healthy people across ages. One entry per CDR3 protein, called by TCRdb with MiXCR from the 5' RACE reads. The sample holds approximately 800,000 distinct CDR3 sequences, 25% seen once. A further study also used this sample, focusing on T cells of mothers and their children.

The sequenced sample consisted of blood. These receptors originate from a boy aged 5-17 years in good health. Both conserved end residues are part of each CDR3. The D gene is left open where the match is weak. Clone size appears in some rows only: once, few, many, or a class for an expanded clone.

size	V	D	J	DNA	CDR3
few	TRBV7-3	-	TRBJ2-5	TGTGCCAGCAGCTTTACCGGACAGAAAGAGACCCAGTACTTC	CASSFTGQKETQYF
-	TRBV9	-	TRBJ2-4	TGTGCCAGCAGAGTCATGGGGGGTCTAGCCAAAAACATTCAGTACTTC	CASRVMGGLAKNIQYF
few	TRBV4-3	-	TRBJ1-6	TGCGCCAGCAGCCAAGATCAGGCAGGAGCCTCACCCCTCCACTTT	CASSQDQAGASPLHF
-	TRBV7-9	TRBD1	TRBJ2-5	TGTGCCAGCAGCCCCGGGACAGGGGGCGTTTTGGAGACCCAGTACTTC	CASSPGTGGVLETQYF
few	TRBV7-2	-	TRBJ2-4	TGTGCCAGCAGCCCGAGGCCGGTTTTAGCCAAAAACATTCAGTACTTC	CASSPRPVLAKNIQYF
-	TRBV28	-	TRBJ2-5	TGTGCCAGCAGTTTATTAGTAGAGACCCAGTACTTC	CASSLLVETQYF
few	TRBV12-3/TRBV12-4	-	TRBJ2-7	TGTGCCAGCAGTCCTCTGACTAGTATCTACGAGCAGTACTTC	CASSPLTSIYEQYF
few	TRBV5-1	-	TRBJ2-4	TGCGCCAGCAGCCCCGGGACCCCGGTGGACATTCAGTACTTC	CASSPGTPVDIQYF
few	TRBV6-5	TRBD1	TRBJ1-6	TGTGCCAGCAGCCCCGGACAGGGGATGGGTTCACCCCTCCACTTT	CASSPGQGMGSPLHF
once	TRBV5-1	TRBD2	TRBJ2-5	TGCGCCAGCAGCTTACCAATCGGAGCGGGACAAGAGACCCAGTACTTC	CASSLPIGAGQETQYF
-	TRBV3-1	TRBD2	TRBJ2-3	TGTGCCAGCAGCCAATCTGGCCGGGGGGGCACAGATACGCAGTATTTT	CASSQSGRGGTDTQYF